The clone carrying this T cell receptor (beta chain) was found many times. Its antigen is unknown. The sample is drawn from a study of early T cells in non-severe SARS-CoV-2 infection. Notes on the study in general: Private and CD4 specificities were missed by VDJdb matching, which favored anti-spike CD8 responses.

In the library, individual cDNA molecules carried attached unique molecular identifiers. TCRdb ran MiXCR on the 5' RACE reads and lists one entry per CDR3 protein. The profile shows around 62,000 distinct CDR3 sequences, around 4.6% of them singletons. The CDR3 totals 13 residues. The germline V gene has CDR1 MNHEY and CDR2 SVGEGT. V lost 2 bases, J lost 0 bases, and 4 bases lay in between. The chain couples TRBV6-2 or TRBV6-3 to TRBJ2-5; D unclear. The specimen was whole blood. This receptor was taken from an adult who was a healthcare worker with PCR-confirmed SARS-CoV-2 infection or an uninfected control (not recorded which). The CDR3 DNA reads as TGTGCCAGCAGTTACCTGTACCAAGAGACCCAGTACTTC. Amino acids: CASSYLYQETQYF.